This TCR beta chain was identified during a study of monozygotic twins with cystic fibrosis. Study as a whole: Libraries were built from around 2.8 micrograms of fragmented DNA using 15 PCR cycles. Study observations and caveats: Median Simpson clonality of 0.0095 suggested naive T cells predominated. Unrelated CF individuals shared fewer identical clonotypes than monozygotic CF twins. Co-twins had the most similar V usage for 13 of 16 pairs, J for 8.

TCRdb keeps only in-frame clones here, not all; method: immunoSEQ multiplex PCR. The data hold approximately 10,000 clones, with roughly 85% observed a single time. About this clone itself: Its antigen is still unknown.

The length of the CDR3 is 16 residues. Germline-derived CDR1 and CDR2 are MGHRA and YSYEKL. J was trimmed by 1 base and V by 4 bases; bases with no gene match: 10. This chain joins TRBV4-1 and TRBJ2-7; 7 bases are shared with TRBD1. This sequence was found in a man between 18 and 29 years old with cystic fibrosis. The sequenced sample consisted of blood. CDR3 nucleotides: TGCGCCAGCAGCCCCTCCTCCGGGACAGCGTCCTACGAGCAGTACTTC. Residues: CASSPSSGTASYEQYF.